The TCR beta chain under discussion was sequenced for a study of T-cell reconstitution after alpha-beta-depleted transplantation in children. It was with unique molecular identifiers that the TCRbeta library was prepared. In TCRdb, the PCR reads were re-called with MiXCR into one record per CDR3 protein. The data contain nearly 350,000 distinct CDR3 sequences, 15% to 20% of them seen just once; the ten biggest clones take up roughly two fifths. Note on this clonotype: Its cognate antigen is unknown.

Study-level findings and limits: Certain patients had high TCRbeta diversity at day 60, and it came from recipient T cells and thymic progenitors that survived. Roughly two months post-transplant, alpha-beta T cells reportedly originated from several hundred graft clones that had expanded. Most T-cell counts and diversity one year after the transplant came from T cells that were newly produced.

The sample consisted of PBMCs, mostly from graft donor cells, taken 360 days after TCRalphabeta/CD19-depleted stem cell transplant. This TCR came from a male patient between 2 and 10 years old who had a stem cell transplant for acute lymphoblastic leukemia, so the T cells may come from the graft donor.

Written as DNA, the CDR3 is TGTGCCACCAGAGCACGAGGGGGGTCCACAGATACGCAGTATTTT. Translated, it gives CATRARGGSTDTQYF. V gene TRBV15 combines with J gene TRBJ2-3, with D possibly being TRBD1 or TRBD2 (6 bases each). The CDR3 runs to 15 residues. V was pared by 6 bases and J by 2 bases, with 15 bases between. Germline CDR1 is LNHNV and CDR2 is YYDKDF (reference sequence). The whole variable domain, filled in from reference TRBV15 and TRBJ2-3, reads DAMVIQNPRYQVTQFGKPVTLSCSQTLNHNVMYWYQQKSSQAPKLLFHYYDKDFNNEADTPDNFQSRRPNTSFCFLDIRSPGLGDTAMYLCATRARGGSTDTQYFGPGTRLTVL.